Below are 19 T cell receptor beta chains sequenced from a single sample in a study of cytomegalovirus exposure and HLA in healthy donors (dated by TCRdb to the late 2010s). Receptor amplification or capture employed the immunoSEQ multiplex PCR assay. A mixture of 60 forward primers for TCR Vbeta segments and 13 reverse primers for TCR Jbeta segments was used in the multiplex PCR. This immuneACCESS table, as held by TCRdb, lists in-frame sequences with V and J called but not all clones. Of the missing ones, under half trace to an unresolved V gene in checked studies; the others have no known cause. This sample has some 90,000 clones in its table, and nearly 80% of those were observed once. 3% to 3.5% of the sample rests with the top ten. The sequencing input was PBMCs. Receptor source: a woman aged 40 to 50 in good health and CMV-seronegative.

The rearrangement uses TRBV15 and TRBJ2-5, with 9 bases that match TRBD1. The V gene end was trimmed by 4 bases and the J gene end by 5 bases; junction bases not matched to a gene: 5. CDR1 LNHNV and CDR2 YYDKDF come from the germline V gene (reference sequence). This CDR3 has 14 amino acids. The CDR3 nucleotides read TGTGCCACCAGCAAGGACAGGGGTTGGGAGACCCAGTACTTC. Its translation is CATSKDRGWETQYF. The full variable domain, its missing parts supplied by reference TRBV15 and TRBJ2-5, is DAMVIQNPRYQVTQFGKPVTLSCSQTLNHNVMYWYQQKSSQAPKLLFHYYDKDFNNEADTPDNFQSRRPNTSFCFLDIRSPGLGDTAMYLCATSKDRGWETQYFGPGTRLLVL.

This sequence joins TRBV28 and TRBJ2-2, with 10 bases matching TRBD2. V lost 7 bases to trimming and J lost 3 bases; unmatched junction nucleotides: 8. CDR3 length: 16 residues. The germline V gene has CDR1 MDHEN and CDR2 SYDVKM. The CDR3 sequence is CASTLAGVMDTGELFF. Written as DNA, the CDR3 is TGTGCCAGCACGCTAGCGGGAGTAATGGACACCGGGGAGCTGTTTTTT.

The rearrangement links TRBV2 to TRBJ2-2; D unclear. The germline V and J ends were trimmed by 0 bases and 6 bases, with 11 bases remaining between them. CDR1 and CDR2 from the germline V gene are SNHLY and FYNNEI. There are 15 residues in the CDR3. DNA for the CDR3: TGTGCCAGCAGTGAAGCGGCTAGACGGTCCGGGGAGCTGTTTTTT. This gives the protein CASSEAARRSGELFF.

In regard to this clone: This sample includes further DNA sequences coding for the same CDR3. V is TRBV19 and J is TRBJ2-3, with TRBD2 matching over 8 bases. The ends lost 3 bases at V and 4 bases at J; junction bases unmatched: 6. The CDR3 sequence is 15 residues long. Germline loops: CDR1 LNHDA, CDR2 SQIVND (reference sequence). The DNA for the CDR3 is TGTGCCAGTAGTATGTCGGGAGGGCCCGCAGATACGCAGTATTTT. Its translation is CASSMSGGPADTQYF.

The V call is TRBV10-3, the J call TRBJ2-2, with 10 bases aligning to TRBD2. Germline trimming cut 0 bases from V and 7 bases from J; bases unmatched to any gene: 11. Germline loops: CDR1 ENHRY, CDR2 SYGVKD. The CDR3 length is 18 residues. The CDR3: CAISESYPSGSRDGELFF. Here the CDR3 DNA reads TGTGCCATCAGTGAGTCTTATCCTAGCGGGAGCAGGGACGGGGAGCTGTTTTTT.

The genes are TRBV5-8 and TRBJ2-3; tentative D call: TRBD2 (5 bases). CDR3 size: 13 residues. CDR1 SGHTS and CDR2 YDEGEE come from the germline V gene. The V gene lost 4 bases and the J gene lost 1 base, with 7 bases spanning the gap. The CDR3 here is CASSLGGTDTQYF. Written as DNA, the CDR3 is TGTGCCAGCAGCCTCGGGGGCACAGATACGCAGTATTTT.

This rearrangement joins TRBV18 to TRBJ2-5, with D possibly being TRBD2 (5 bases). V lost 2 bases and J lost 1, with 8 bases in between. Germline CDR1 reads KGHSH; CDR2 reads LQKENI. The CDR3 length is 14 residues. In DNA, the CDR3 is TGTGCCAGCTCACCATTCCGGGGCCAAGAGACCCAGTACTTC. Its protein product is CASSPFRGQETQYF.

The V call is TRBV27, the J call TRBJ1-2, with D hard to call. The CDR3 spans 12 residues. The germline gives CDR1 MNHEY, CDR2 SMNVEV (reference sequence). Deletions cut 3 bases from V and 7 bases from J, with 9 bases between. CDR3 nucleotides: TGTGCCAGCAGTTTTCGAGGGTGTGGCTACACCTTC. Residues: CASSFRGCGYTF.

This clone was seen just once. The chain is built from TRBV19 and TRBJ1-2; D gene unclear. Germline assignment: CDR1 LNHDA and CDR2 SQIVND (reference sequence). The CDR3 runs to 15 residues. Trimming left V 0 bases short and J 2 bases short, with 10 bases between. The CDR3, as DNA: TGTGCCAGTAGTATAGATCTCTACAGAAACTATGGCTACACCTTC. Protein sequence: CASSIDLYRNYGYTF.

The chain recombines TRBV5-6 with TRBJ1-2; D remains unclear. This CDR3 has 14 amino acids. Germline V lookup: CDR1 SGHDT, CDR2 YYEEEE. Trimming shortened V by 0 bases and J by 4 bases, and 10 bases separated the two germline ends. In DNA form, the CDR3 reads TGTGCCAGCAGCTTGGCTCACAGTCCCTATGGCTACACCTTC. This sequence encodes CASSLAHSPYGYTF. The full variable domain, completed using reference TRBV5-6 and TRBJ1-2, is DAGVTQSPTHLIKTRGQQVTLRCSPKSGHDTVSWYQQALGQGPQFIFQYYEEEERQRGNFPDRFSGHQFPNYSSELNVNALLLGDSALYLCASSLAHSPYGYTFGSGTRLTVV.

The V and J genes are TRBV18 and TRBJ2-5, with TRBD1 matching 8 bases. V lost 5 bases, J lost 5 bases, and 7 bases stayed unmatched. Germline V gene lookup returns CDR1 KGHSH and CDR2 LQKENI. The CDR3 has 14 amino acids. CDR3: CASSTNRGMETQYF. CDR3 nucleotides: TGTGCCAGCTCAACTAACAGGGGGATGGAGACCCAGTACTTC.

The chain is built from TRBV18 and TRBJ1-4, with D maybe TRBD1 (6 bases). Germline values: CDR1 KGHSH, CDR2 LQKENI. V was clipped by 6 bases and J by 5 bases, with 16 bases between them. The CDR3 is made up of 15 amino acids. The CDR3 DNA is TGTGCCAGCTCCCGGGGCCAGGGGTTCAATGAAAAACTGTTTTTT. Residues: CASSRGQGFNEKLFF.

The rearrangement joins TRBV10-3 to TRBJ1-6, with D unresolved. V lost 7 bases and J 5 bases, leaving 9 bases between the germline ends. CDR3 length: 13 residues. Germline V lookup: CDR1 ENHRY, CDR2 SYGVKD. CDR3 sequence (DNA): TGTGCCATCACTGACCGAGATAATTCACCCCTCCACTTT. Protein sequence: CAITDRDNSPLHF.

The J gene is TRBJ2-1, the V gene TRBV6-4; D perhaps matches TRBD2 (6 bases). CDR1 and CDR2 (germline): MRHNA, SNTAGT. V dropped 8 bases and J dropped 4 bases, with 18 bases sitting between them. The CDR3 is 15 residues long. The CDR3 coding sequence is TGTGCCAGCTTGGGAGTTTGCGGGGTATACAATGAGCAGTTCTTC. Its translation is CASLGVCGVYNEQFF.

The chain couples TRBV5-1 to TRBJ2-1; 14 bases fit TRBD2. After removal of 4 bases from V and 6 bases from J, the junction contained 3 bases not matched to a gene. Germline CDR1 reads SGHRS; CDR2 reads YFSETQ. This CDR3 spans 15 amino acids. This CDR3 reads CASSRTSGGSNEQFF. Written as DNA, the CDR3 is TGCGCCAGCAGCCGGACTAGCGGGGGGTCCAATGAGCAGTTCTTC.

J is TRBJ1-3 and V is TRBV6-1, with D possibly TRBD1 on 5 matching bases. The V and J ends lost 2 bases and 8 bases respectively, with 16 bases between them. Germline CDR1 is MNHNS and CDR2 is SASEGT. This CDR3 has 15 amino acids. Written as DNA, the CDR3 is TGTGCCAGCAGTGAAAGGACAATCGACAGAGACACCATATATTTT. This sequence encodes CASSERTIDRDTIYF.

V usage is TRBV5-5 and J usage is TRBJ2-3; weak D call: TRBD1 (5 bases). The V end was cut by 0 bases, the J end by 2 bases, with 10 bases between. The V gene's germline CDR1 is SGHKS and CDR2 YYEKEE (reference sequence). This CDR3 has 15 residues. CDR3 in DNA: TGTGCCAGCAGCTTGGCTCCAGGGAACACAGATACGCAGTATTTT. Protein product: CASSLAPGNTDTQYF.

The rearrangement uses TRBV28 and TRBJ2-7; 16 bases are shared with TRBD2. Trimming at V came to 6 bases and at J to 1 base, leaving 3 bases not matched to a gene. Germline V lookup: CDR1 MDHEN, CDR2 SYDVKM. This CDR3 is 16 amino acids long. The CDR3 nucleotides are TGTGCCAGCAGCTTGGGACTAGCGGGAGGGTCCTACGAGCAGTACTTC. Translating gives CASSLGLAGGSYEQYF. Full variable domain (missing parts from reference TRBV28 and TRBJ2-7): DVKVTQSSRYLVKRTGEKVFLECVQDMDHENMFWYRQDPGLGLRLIYFSYDVKMKEKGDIPEGYSVSREKKERFSLILESASTNQTSMYLCASSLGLAGGSYEQYFGPGTRLTVT.

V and J are TRBV5-6 and TRBJ2-1; TRBD2 aligns across 7 bases. The CDR3 length is 15 residues. Trimming removed 3 bases from V and 0 bases from J; junction bases left unmatched: 3. The V gene's germline CDR1 is SGHDT and CDR2 YYEEEE. The CDR3 region is CASSSWTSSYNEQFF. The CDR3 bases are TGTGCCAGCAGCTCCTGGACTAGCTCCTACAATGAGCAGTTCTTC.